This paragraph covers one TCR beta chain sequence. This sample is part of a study of cytomegalovirus exposure and HLA in healthy donors. The CDR3 sequence is 14 residues long. Germline V CDR1 and CDR2: SGDLS, YYNGEE. Trimming pared 0 bases from V and 5 bases from J, leaving 8 bases between. The study ran its PCR with 60 Vbeta and 13 Jbeta primers. TCRdb's table, derived via immunoSEQ multiplex PCR, lists solely in-frame clones and lacks some. The data contain about 200,000 clones, 60% to 80% of them seen just once; the ten biggest clones take up roughly 1.9%. The receptor was derived from a man between 18 and 35 years old in good health and CMV-seronegative. Source material: PBMCs. This chain links TRBV9 with TRBJ2-2, with no clear D. The CDR3 region has the DNA TGTGCCAGCAGCGTAGTGGAGCCTACCGGGGAGCTGTTTTTT. Its protein product is CASSVVEPTGELFF.